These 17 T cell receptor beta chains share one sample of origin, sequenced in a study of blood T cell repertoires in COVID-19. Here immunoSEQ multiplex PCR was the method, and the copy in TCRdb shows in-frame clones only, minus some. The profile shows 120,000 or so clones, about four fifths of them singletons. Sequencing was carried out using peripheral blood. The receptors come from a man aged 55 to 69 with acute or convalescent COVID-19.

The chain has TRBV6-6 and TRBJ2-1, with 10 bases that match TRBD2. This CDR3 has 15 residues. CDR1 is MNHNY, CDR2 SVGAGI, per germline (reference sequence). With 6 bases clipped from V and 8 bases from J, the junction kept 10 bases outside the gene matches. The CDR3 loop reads CASSQIAGGHDEQFF. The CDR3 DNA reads TGTGCCAGCAGCCAAATAGCGGGAGGCCACGATGAGCAGTTCTTC.

The CDR3 loop reads CASSLAGGGRTQYF. The CDR3 coding sequence is TGTGCCAGCAGCTTGGCGGGTGGGGGCAGGACCCAGTACTTC. This chain joins TRBV5-8 and TRBJ2-5; a possible D gene is TRBD1 (6 bases). CDR1 is SGHTS and CDR2 is YDEGEE in the germline V gene. V lost 0 bases, J lost 7 bases, and 13 bases lay in between. This CDR3 has 14 residues.

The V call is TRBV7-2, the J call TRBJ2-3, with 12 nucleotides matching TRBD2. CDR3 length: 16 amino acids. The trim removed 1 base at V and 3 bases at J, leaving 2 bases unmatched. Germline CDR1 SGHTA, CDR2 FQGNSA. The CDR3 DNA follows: TGTGCCAGCAGCTTAGACCTAGCGGGAGGGACAGATACGCAGTATTTT. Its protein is CASSLDLAGGTDTQYF.

CDR3 sequence: CASAREVLFGYTF. The CDR3 region has the DNA TGTGCCAGCGCCAGGGAGGTTTTGTTCGGCTACACCTTC. The rearrangement joins TRBV13 to TRBJ1-2, with a possible D match to TRBD1 (5 bases). Trimming cost V 8 bases and J 8 bases, with 18 bases left between them. The CDR3 runs 13 residues. CDR1 and CDR2 (germline): PRHDT, FYEKMQ (reference sequence).

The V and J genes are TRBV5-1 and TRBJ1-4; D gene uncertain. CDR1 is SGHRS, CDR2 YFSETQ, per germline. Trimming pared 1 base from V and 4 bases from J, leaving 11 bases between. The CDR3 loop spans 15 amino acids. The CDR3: CASSLTLASNEKLFF. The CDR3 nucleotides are TGCGCCAGCAGCTTGACCCTCGCCAGTAATGAAAAACTGTTTTTT.

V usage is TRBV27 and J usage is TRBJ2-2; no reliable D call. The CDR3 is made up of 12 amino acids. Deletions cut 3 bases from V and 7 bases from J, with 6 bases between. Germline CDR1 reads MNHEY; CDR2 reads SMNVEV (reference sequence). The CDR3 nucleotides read TGTGCCAGCAGTTTTCGTCTCGGGGAGCTGTTTTTT. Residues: CASSFRLGELFF.

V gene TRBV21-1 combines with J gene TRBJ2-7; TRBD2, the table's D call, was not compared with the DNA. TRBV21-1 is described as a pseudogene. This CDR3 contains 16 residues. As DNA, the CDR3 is TGTGCCAGCAGCAAAGCGGAGGAAATTCTCTCCTACGAGCAGTACTTC. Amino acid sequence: CASSKAEEILSYEQYF.

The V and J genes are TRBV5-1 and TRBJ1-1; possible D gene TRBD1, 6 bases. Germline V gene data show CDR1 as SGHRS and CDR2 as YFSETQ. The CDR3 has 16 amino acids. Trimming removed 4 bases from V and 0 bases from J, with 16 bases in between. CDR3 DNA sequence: TGCGCCAGCAGCCAAGGGGCAGGGGCCATGAACACTGAAGCTTTCTTT. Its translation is CASSQGAGAMNTEAFF.

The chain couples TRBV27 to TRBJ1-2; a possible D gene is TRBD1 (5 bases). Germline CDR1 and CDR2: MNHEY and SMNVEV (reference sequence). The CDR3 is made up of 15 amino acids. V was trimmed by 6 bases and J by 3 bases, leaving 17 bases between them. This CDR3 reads CASRSGGFRDYGYTF. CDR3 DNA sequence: TGTGCCAGCAGGTCGGGGGGGTTCAGGGACTATGGCTACACCTTC.

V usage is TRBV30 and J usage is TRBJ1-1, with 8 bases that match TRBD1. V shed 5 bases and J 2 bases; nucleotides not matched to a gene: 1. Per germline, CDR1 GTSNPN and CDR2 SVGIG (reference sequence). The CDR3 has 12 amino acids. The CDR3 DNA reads TGTGCCTGGGACAGGGGAAACACTGAAGCTTTCTTT. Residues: CAWDRGNTEAFF. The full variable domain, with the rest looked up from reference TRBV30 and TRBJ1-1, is SQTIHQWPATLVQPVGSPLSLECTVEGTSNPNLYWYRQAAGRGLQLLFYSVGIGQISSEVPQNLSASRPQDRQFILSSKKLLLSDSGFYLCAWDRGNTEAFFGQGTRLTVV.

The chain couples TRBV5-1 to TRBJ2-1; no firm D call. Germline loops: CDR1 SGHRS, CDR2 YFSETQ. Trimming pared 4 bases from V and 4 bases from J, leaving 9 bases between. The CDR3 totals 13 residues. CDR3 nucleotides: TGCGCCAGCAGCCCCCCGGGTTACAATGAGCAGTTCTTC. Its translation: CASSPPGYNEQFF.

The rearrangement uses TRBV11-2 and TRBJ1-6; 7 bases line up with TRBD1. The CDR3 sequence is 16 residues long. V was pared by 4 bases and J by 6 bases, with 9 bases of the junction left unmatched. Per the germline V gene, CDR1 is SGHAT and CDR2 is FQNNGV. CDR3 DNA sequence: TGTGCCAGCAGCTGGACCATGGGACAGATTAATTCACCCCTCCACTTT. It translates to CASSWTMGQINSPLHF. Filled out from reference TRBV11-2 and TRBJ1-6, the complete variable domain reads EAGVAQSPRYKIIEKRQSVAFWCNPISGHATLYWYQQILGQGPKLLIQFQNNGVVDDSQLPKDRFSAERLKGVDSTLKIQPAKLEDSAVYLCASSWTMGQINSPLHFGNGTRLTVT.

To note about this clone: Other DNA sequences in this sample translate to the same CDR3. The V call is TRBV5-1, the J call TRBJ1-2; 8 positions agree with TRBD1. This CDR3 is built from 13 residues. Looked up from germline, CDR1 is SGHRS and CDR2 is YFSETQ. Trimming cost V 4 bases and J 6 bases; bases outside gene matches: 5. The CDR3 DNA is TGCGCCAGCAGCCCAGGACAGGGCCATGGCTACACCTTC. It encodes CASSPGQGHGYTF.

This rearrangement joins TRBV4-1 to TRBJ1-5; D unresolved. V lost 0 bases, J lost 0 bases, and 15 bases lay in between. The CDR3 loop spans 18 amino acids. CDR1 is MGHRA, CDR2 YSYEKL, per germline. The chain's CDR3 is CASSQEAARRYSNQPQHF. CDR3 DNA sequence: TGCGCCAGCAGCCAAGAGGCAGCGCGGAGGTATAGCAATCAGCCCCAGCATTTT.

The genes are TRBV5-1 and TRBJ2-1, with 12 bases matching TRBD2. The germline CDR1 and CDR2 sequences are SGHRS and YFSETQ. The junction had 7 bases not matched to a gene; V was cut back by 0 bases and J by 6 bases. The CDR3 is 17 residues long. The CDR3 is CASSLGLAGGGINEQFF. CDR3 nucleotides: TGCGCCAGCAGCTTGGGGCTAGCGGGAGGGGGAATCAATGAGCAGTTCTTC. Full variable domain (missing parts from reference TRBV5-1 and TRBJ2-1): KAGVTQTPRYLIKTRGQQVTLSCSPISGHRSVSWYQQTPGQGLQFLFEYFSETQRNKGNFPGRFSGRQFSNSRSEMNVSTLELGDSALYLCASSLGLAGGGINEQFFGPGTRLTVL.

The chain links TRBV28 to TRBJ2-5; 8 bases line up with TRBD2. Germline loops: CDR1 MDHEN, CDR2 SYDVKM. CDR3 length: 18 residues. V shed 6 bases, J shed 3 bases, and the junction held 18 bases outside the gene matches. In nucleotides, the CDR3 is TGTGCCAGCAGCTGGGGGCCCCTTTACCGGGAGGGGGAAGAGACCCAGTACTTC. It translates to CASSWGPLYREGEETQYF.

The CDR3 reads CASSRLTSGRDHSEQFF. CDR3 nucleotide sequence: TGTGCCAGCAGCAGGCTGACTAGCGGGAGGGATCACAGTGAGCAGTTCTTC. The gene calls are TRBV3-1 (or the pseudogene TRBV3-2) and TRBJ2-1, with 14 bases aligning to TRBD2. V lost 5 bases, J lost 9 bases, and 12 bases stayed unmatched. CDR3 length: 17 amino acids. CDR1 is LGHDT, CDR2 YNNKEL, per germline (reference sequence).